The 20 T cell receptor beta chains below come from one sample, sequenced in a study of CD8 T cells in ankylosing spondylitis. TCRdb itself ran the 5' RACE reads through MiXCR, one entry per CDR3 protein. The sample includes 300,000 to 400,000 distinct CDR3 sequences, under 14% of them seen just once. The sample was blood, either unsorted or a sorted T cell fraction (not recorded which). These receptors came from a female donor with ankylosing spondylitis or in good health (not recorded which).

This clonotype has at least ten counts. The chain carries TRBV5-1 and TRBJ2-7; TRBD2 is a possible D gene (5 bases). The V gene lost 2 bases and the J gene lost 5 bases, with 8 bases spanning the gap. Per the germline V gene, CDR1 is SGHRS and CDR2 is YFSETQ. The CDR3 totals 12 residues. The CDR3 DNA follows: TGCGCCAGCAGCTTTGGGGAGAACGAGCAGTACTTC. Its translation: CASSFGENEQYF.

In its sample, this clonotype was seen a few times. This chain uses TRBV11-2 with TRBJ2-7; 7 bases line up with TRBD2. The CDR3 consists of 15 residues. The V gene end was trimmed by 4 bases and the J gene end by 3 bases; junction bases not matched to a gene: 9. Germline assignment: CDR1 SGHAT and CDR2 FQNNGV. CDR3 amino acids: CASSYGGGYLYEQYF. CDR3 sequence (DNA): TGTGCCAGCAGCTATGGGGGGGGGTACCTCTACGAGCAGTACTTC.

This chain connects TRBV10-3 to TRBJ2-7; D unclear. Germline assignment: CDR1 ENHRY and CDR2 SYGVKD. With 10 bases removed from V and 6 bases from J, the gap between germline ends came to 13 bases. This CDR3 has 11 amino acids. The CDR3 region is CATRERVEQYF. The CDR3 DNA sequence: TGTGCCACCCGAGAACGGGTCGAGCAGTACTTC.

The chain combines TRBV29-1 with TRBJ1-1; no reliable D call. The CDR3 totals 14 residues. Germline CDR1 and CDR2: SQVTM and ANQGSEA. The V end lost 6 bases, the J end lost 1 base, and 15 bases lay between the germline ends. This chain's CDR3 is CSVPREAKNTEAFF. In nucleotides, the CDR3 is TGCAGCGTCCCCCGGGAGGCAAAGAACACTGAAGCTTTCTTT.

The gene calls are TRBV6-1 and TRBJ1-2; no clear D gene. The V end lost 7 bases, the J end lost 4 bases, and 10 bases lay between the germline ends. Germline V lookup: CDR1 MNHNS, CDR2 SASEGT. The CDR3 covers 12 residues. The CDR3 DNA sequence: TGTGCCAGCAAAAAAACAGTCTATGGCTACACCTTC. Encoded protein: CASKKTVYGYTF.

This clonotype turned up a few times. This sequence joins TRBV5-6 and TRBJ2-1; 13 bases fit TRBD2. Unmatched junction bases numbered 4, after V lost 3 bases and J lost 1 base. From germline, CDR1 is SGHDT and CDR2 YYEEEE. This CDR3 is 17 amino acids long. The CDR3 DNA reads TGTGCCAGCAGCTACGGGACTAGCGGGACATCCTACAATGAGCAGTTCTTC. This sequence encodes CASSYGTSGTSYNEQFF.

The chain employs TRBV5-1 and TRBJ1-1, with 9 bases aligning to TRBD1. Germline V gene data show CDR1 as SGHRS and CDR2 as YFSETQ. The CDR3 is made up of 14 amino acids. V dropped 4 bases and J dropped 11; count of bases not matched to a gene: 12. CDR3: CASSIYGTGRGAFF. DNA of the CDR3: TGCGCCAGCAGCATATACGGGACAGGGCGTGGGGCTTTCTTT.

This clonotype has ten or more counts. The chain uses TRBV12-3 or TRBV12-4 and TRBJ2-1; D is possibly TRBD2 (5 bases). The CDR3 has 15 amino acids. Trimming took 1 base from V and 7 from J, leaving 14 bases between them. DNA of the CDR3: TGTGCCAGCAGTTTAGACGGAGGACCCTGGAATGAGCAGTTCTTC. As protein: CASSLDGGPWNEQFF.

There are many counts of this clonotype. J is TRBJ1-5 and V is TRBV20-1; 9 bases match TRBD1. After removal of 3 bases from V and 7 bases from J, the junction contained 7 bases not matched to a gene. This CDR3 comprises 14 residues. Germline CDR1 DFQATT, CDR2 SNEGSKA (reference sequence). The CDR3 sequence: CSASPGQGSQPQHF. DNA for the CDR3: TGCAGTGCTAGCCCGGGACAGGGATCCCAGCCCCAGCATTTT.

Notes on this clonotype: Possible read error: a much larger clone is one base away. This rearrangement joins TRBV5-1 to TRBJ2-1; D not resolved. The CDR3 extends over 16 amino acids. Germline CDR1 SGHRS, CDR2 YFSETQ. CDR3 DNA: TGCGCCAGCAGCTCCGACGTTCGTAGCTCCTTCAATGAGCAGTTCTTC. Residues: CASSSDVRSSFNEQFF. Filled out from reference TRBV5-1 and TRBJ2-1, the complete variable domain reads KAGVTQTPRYLIKTRGQQVTLSCSPISGHRSVSWYQQTPGQGLQFLFEYFSETQRNKGNFPGRFSGRQFSNSRSEMNVSTLELGDSALYLCASSSDVRSSFNEQFFGPGTRLTVL.

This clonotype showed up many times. This CDR3 is CASSLVWGSYEQYF. In DNA form, the CDR3 reads TGCGCCAGCAGCTTGGTCTGGGGATCCTACGAGCAGTACTTC. The V gene is TRBV5-1, the J gene TRBJ2-7; no clear D. Germline V CDR1 and CDR2: SGHRS, YFSETQ. This CDR3 spans 14 amino acids. The V end was cut by 0 bases, the J end by 1 base, with 8 bases between.

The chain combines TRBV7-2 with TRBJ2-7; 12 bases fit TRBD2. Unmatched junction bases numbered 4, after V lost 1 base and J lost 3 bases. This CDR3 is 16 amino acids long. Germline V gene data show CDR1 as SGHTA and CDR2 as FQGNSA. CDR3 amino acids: CASSLGLAGGFYEQYF. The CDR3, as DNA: TGTGCCAGCAGCTTAGGGCTAGCGGGAGGGTTCTACGAGCAGTACTTC.

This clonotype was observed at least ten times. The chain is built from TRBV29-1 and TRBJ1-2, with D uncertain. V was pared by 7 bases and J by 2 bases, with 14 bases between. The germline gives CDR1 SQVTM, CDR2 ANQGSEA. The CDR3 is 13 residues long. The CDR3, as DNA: TGCAGCGGCGCTACACCGCCGAACTATGGCTACACCTTC. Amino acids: CSGATPPNYGYTF.

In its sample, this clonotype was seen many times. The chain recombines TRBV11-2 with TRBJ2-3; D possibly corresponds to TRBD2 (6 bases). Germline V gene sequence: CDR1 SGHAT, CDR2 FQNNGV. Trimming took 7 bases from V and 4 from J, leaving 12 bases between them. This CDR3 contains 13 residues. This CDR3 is CASTIRRADTQYF. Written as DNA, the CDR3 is TGTGCCAGCACCATTAGGAGGGCAGATACGCAGTATTTT. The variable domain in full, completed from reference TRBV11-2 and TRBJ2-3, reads EAGVAQSPRYKIIEKRQSVAFWCNPISGHATLYWYQQILGQGPKLLIQFQNNGVVDDSQLPKDRFSAERLKGVDSTLKIQPAKLEDSAVYLCASTIRRADTQYFGPGTRLTVL.

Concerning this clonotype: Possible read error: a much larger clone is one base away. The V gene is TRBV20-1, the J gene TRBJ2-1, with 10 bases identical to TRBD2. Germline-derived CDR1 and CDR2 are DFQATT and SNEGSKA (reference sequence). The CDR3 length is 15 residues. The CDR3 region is CSAIPRIAGGNERFF. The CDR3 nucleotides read TGCAGTGCTATCCCCAGAATAGCGGGGGGAAATGAGCGGTTCTTC.

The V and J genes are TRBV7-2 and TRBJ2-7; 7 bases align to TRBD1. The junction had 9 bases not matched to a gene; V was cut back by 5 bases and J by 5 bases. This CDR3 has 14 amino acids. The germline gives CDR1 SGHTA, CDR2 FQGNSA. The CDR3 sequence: CASSAGGQGHEQYF. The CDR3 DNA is TGTGCCAGCAGCGCAGGGGGACAAGGACACGAGCAGTACTTC.

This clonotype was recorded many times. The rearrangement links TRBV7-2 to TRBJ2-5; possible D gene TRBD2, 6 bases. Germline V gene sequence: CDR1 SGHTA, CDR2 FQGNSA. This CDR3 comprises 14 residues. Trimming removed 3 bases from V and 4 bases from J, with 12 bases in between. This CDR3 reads CASSLTRMAETQYF. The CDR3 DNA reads TGTGCCAGCAGCTTGACTAGGATGGCAGAGACCCAGTACTTC.

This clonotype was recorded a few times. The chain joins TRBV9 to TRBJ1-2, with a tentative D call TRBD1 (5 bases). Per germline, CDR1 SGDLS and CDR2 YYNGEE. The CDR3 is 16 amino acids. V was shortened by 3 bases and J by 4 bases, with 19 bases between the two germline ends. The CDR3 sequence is CASSASFGGLGYGYTF. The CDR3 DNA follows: TGTGCCAGCAGCGCATCCTTCGGGGGTTTAGGCTATGGCTACACCTTC.

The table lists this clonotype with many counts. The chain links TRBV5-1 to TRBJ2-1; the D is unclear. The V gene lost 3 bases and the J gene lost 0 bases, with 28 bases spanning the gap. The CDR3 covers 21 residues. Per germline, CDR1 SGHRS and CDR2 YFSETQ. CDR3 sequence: CASSSAALTDWPASSYNEQFF. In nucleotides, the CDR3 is TGCGCCAGCAGCTCCGCGGCACTTACCGACTGGCCGGCAAGCTCCTACAATGAGCAGTTCTTC.

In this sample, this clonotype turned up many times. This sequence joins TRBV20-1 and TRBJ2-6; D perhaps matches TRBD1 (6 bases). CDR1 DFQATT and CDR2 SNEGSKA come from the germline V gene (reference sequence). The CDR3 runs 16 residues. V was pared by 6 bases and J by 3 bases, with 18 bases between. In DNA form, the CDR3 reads TGCAGTGCCAGGGGATCCCTAAGGGGTGGGGCCAACGTCCTGACTTTC. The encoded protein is CSARGSLRGGANVLTF.